This T cell receptor beta chain is drawn from a study of control samples from healthy donors and cancer patients. Only in-frame clones appear in the TCRdb table, and some are missing; sequencing was by immunoSEQ multiplex PCR. The sample lists roughly 370,000 clones; 75% to 95% were seen once. The CDR3 contains 14 residues. V lost 5 bases and J lost 0; bases outside the gene matches: 5. Germline V gene data show CDR1 as SGHNT and CDR2 as YYREEE (reference sequence). Material: PBMCs. The source of this sequence is a man aged 40-50 years with head and neck cancer. The gene calls are TRBV5-4 and TRBJ2-7; 7 nucleotides match TRBD2. The CDR3 sequence: CASSKREASYEQYF. CDR3 DNA sequence: TGTGCCAGCAGTAAACGGGAGGCCTCCTACGAGCAGTACTTC.